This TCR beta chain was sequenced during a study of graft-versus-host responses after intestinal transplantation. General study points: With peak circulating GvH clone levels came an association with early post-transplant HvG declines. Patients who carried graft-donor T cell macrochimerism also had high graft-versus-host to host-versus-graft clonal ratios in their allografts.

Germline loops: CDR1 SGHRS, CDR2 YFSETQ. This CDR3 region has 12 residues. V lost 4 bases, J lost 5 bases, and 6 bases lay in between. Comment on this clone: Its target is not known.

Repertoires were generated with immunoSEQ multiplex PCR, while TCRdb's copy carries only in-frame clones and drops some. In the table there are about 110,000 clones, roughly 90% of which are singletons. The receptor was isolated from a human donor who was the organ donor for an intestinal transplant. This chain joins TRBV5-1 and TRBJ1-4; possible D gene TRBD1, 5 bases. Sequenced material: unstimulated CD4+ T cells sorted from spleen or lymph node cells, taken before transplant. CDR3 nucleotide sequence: TGCGCCAGCAGCCCAGGGAATGAAAAACTGTTTTTT. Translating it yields CASSPGNEKLFF.